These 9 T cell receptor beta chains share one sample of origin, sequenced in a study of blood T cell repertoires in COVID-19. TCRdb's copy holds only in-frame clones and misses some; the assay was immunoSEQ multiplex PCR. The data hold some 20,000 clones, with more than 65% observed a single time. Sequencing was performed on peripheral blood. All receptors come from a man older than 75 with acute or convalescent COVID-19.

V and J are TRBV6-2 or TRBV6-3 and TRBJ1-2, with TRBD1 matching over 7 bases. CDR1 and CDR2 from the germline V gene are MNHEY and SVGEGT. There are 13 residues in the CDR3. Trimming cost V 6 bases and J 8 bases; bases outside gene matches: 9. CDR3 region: CASSENRGLGYTF. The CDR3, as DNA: TGTGCCAGCAGCGAGAACAGGGGTCTCGGCTACACCTTC.

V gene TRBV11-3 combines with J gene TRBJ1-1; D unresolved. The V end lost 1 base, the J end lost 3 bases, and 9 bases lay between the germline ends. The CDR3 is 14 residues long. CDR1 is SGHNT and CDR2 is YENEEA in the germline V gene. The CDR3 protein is CASSLGGTYTEAFF. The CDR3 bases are TGTGCCAGCAGCTTAGGAGGCACCTACACTGAAGCTTTCTTT.

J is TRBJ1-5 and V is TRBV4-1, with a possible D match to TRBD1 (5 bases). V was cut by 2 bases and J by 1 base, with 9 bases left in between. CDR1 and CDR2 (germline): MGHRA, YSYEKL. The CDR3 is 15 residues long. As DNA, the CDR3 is TGCGCCAGCAGCCAATGGCAGGGCAGCAATCAGCCCCAGCATTTT. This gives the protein CASSQWQGSNQPQHF.

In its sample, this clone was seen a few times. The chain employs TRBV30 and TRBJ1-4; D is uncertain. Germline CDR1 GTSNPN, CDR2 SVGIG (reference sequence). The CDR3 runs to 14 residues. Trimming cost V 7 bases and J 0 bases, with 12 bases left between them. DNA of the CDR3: TGTGCCTCGATCGGGTCCGCAACTAATGAAAAACTGTTTTTT. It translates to CASIGSATNEKLFF.

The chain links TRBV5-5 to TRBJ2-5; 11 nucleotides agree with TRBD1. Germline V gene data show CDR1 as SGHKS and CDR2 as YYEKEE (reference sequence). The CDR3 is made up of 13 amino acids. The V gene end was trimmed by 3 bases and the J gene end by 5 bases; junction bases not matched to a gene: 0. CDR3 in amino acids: CASSWTGGETQYF. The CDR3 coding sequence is TGTGCCAGCAGCTGGACAGGGGGCGAGACCCAGTACTTC.

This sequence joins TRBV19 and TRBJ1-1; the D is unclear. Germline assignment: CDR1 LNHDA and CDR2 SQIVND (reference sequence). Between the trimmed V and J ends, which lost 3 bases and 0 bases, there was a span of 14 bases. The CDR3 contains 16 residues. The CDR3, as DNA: TGTGCCAGTAGTATTAACAGACTAAGCATGAACACTGAAGCTTTCTTT. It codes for CASSINRLSMNTEAFF.

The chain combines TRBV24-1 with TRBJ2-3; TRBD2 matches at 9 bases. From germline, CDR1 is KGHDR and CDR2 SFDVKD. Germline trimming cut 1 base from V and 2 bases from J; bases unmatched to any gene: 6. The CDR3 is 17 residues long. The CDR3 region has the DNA TGTGCCACCAGTGATTTAGGTAGCGGGAGAGCCACAGATACGCAGTATTTT. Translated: CATSDLGSGRATDTQYF.

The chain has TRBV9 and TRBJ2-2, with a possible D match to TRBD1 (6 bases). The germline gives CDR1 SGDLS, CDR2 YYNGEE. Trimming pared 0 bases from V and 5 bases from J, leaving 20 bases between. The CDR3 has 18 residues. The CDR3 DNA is TGTGCCAGCAGCGTAGCTGTATGGCAGGGGAGCTTGACCGGGGAGCTGTTTTTT. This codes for CASSVAVWQGSLTGELFF.

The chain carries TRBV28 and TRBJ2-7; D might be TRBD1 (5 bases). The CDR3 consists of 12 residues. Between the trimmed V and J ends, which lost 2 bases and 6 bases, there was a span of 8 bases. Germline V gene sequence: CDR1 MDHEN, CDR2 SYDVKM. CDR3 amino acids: CASSLKGFEQYF. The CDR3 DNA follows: TGTGCCAGCAGTTTAAAGGGGTTCGAGCAGTACTTC.